Each of the 20 T cell receptor beta chains below was sequenced from the same sample in a study of blood T cell repertoires in COVID-19 (dated by TCRdb to the early 2020s). Libraries were built with the immunoSEQ multiplex PCR assay. The table was pulled from immuneACCESS by TCRdb, which kept in-frame rearrangements only. Such tables lose some clones; where checked, under half of the loss comes from unresolved V genes, and the rest has no known cause. The table for this sample lists more than 300,000 clones; approximately 90% of them were counted only once. The top ten clonotypes cover approximately 5.2% of the sample. Sequenced sample: PBMCs or T cells enriched from blood (not recorded which). Receptors originate from a woman aged 30 to 39 who had recovered from COVID-19.

This chain uses TRBV10-3 with TRBJ1-5; D is unclear. V was shortened by 7 bases and J by 0 bases, with 7 bases between the two germline ends. The CDR3 runs to 13 residues. Germline loops: CDR1 ENHRY, CDR2 SYGVKD. Here the CDR3 reads CAIKESSNQPQHF. In DNA, the CDR3 is TGTGCCATCAAGGAGAGTAGCAATCAGCCCCAGCATTTT.

V and J are TRBV5-1 and TRBJ1-4; D perhaps matches TRBD1 (5 bases). Trimming removed 4 bases from V and 4 bases from J, with 17 bases in between. This CDR3 contains 16 residues. Germline CDR1 SGHRS, CDR2 YFSETQ. As DNA, the CDR3 is TGCGCCAGCAGCGTAGGGAGGGGACTGAATAATGAAAAACTGTTTTTT. Its protein product is CASSVGRGLNNEKLFF.

This chain links TRBV5-4 with TRBJ1-1; 9 bases fit TRBD1. CDR3 length: 14 residues. V shed 3 bases, J shed 9 bases, and the junction held 9 bases outside the gene matches. The germline V gene has CDR1 SGHNT and CDR2 YYREEE (reference sequence). CDR3 loop: CASSSQGAYRKAFF. The CDR3 bases are TGTGCCAGCAGCTCACAGGGGGCCTATCGGAAAGCTTTCTTT. The variable domain in full, with the rest retrieved from reference TRBV5-4 and TRBJ1-1, is ETGVTQSPTHLIKTRGQQVTLRCSSQSGHNTVSWYQQALGQGPQFIFQYYREEENGRGNFPPRFSGLQFPNYSSELNVNALELDDSALYLCASSSQGAYRKAFFGQGTRLTVV.

The chain has TRBV27 and TRBJ1-1; no clear D gene. From germline, CDR1 is MNHEY and CDR2 SMNVEV (reference sequence). The ends were cut back, 7 bases at V and 3 bases at J, with 24 bases in the middle. CDR3 length: 17 residues. Here the CDR3 DNA reads TGTGCCAGCATCGGGAATACTGGTTCTGGATTTTACACTGAAGCTTTCTTT. It yields the protein CASIGNTGSGFYTEAFF.

V gene TRBV5-3 combines with J gene TRBJ1-2, with 8 bases matching TRBD1. TRBV5-3 is filed as an ORF, its function uncertain. The trim removed 0 bases at V and 2 bases at J, leaving 12 bases unmatched. The CDR3 is 18 amino acids. The CDR3, as DNA: TGTGCCAGAAGCTTGGCTCCAAGGCGACAGGGGAGGAACTATGGCTACACCTTC. It yields the protein CARSLAPRRQGRNYGYTF.

The V call is TRBV7-6, the J call TRBJ1-1; 7 positions match TRBD1. The CDR3 loop spans 14 amino acids. V shed 3 bases, J shed 1 base, and the junction held 2 bases outside the gene matches. Germline V gives CDR1 SGHVS, CDR2 FNYEAQ. The CDR3 nucleotides read TGTGCCAGCAGCTTGGGGACAGCGAACACTGAAGCTTTCTTT. Protein product: CASSLGTANTEAFF.

The chain has TRBV2 and TRBJ2-7; 8 bases fit TRBD2. With V trimmed by 6 bases and J by 4 bases, 8 bases remained unmatched. CDR3 size: 14 residues. Germline V lookup: CDR1 SNHLY, CDR2 FYNNEI. CDR3 DNA: TGTGCCAGCAGCGCGCGGGGGGTCGATTACGAGCAGTACTTC. It yields the protein CASSARGVDYEQYF.

The chain links TRBV27 to TRBJ2-5, with D perhaps matching TRBD2 (5 bases). The V and J ends lost 5 bases and 1 base respectively, with 11 bases between them. Germline lookup yields CDR1 MNHEY and CDR2 SMNVEV (reference sequence). The CDR3 length is 14 residues. In DNA form, the CDR3 reads TGTGCCAGCAGTGCCGGACTCTTCCAAGAGACCCAGTACTTC. It encodes CASSAGLFQETQYF.

The V call is TRBV27, the J call TRBJ1-2; D possibly corresponds to TRBD1 (6 bases). V was trimmed by 7 bases and J by 7 bases, leaving 16 bases between them. In germline, CDR1 is MNHEY, CDR2 SMNVEV (reference sequence). The length of the CDR3 is 13 residues. This CDR3 reads CASTSGGRSGYTF. CDR3 in DNA: TGTGCCAGCACTTCCGGGGGGCGGAGTGGCTACACCTTC.

The chain links TRBV7-8 to TRBJ1-1; unclear D gene. The CDR3 contains 16 residues. V gave up 3 bases and J gave up 4 bases, with 18 bases separating them. Germline V gene lookup returns CDR1 SGHVS and CDR2 FQNEAQ. The CDR3 DNA is TGTGCCAGCAGCTTTTCCGTCCGGGGTTCGAGCACTGAAGCTTTCTTT. Its protein product is CASSFSVRGSSTEAFF. The entire variable domain, with the rest obtained from reference TRBV7-8 and TRBJ1-1, is as follows: GAGVSQSPRYKVAKRGQDVALRCDPISGHVSLFWYQQALGQGPEFLTYFQNEAQLDKSGLPSDRFFAERPEGSVSTLKIQRTQQEDSAVYLCASSFSVRGSSTEAFFGQGTRLTVV.

V is TRBV7-9 and J is TRBJ2-3, with 12 nucleotides matching TRBD2. In germline, CDR1 is SEHNR, CDR2 FQNEAQ (reference sequence). CDR3 length equals 16 residues. The ends lost 5 bases at V and 7 bases at J; junction bases unmatched: 10. The CDR3 reads CASSETTSGGPYTQYF. The CDR3 DNA reads TGTGCCAGCAGCGAGACCACTAGCGGGGGGCCCTATACGCAGTATTTT.

This rearrangement joins TRBV15 to TRBJ1-4, with TRBD1 matching over 7 bases. The CDR3 is 18 amino acids. CDR1 and CDR2 from the germline V gene are LNHNV and YYDKDF (reference sequence). The ends lost 3 bases at V and 4 bases at J; junction bases unmatched: 14. The CDR3 sequence: CATSSHKGIRDSNEKLFF. For the CDR3, the DNA is TGTGCCACCAGCAGCCACAAGGGGATCCGGGACAGTAATGAAAAACTGTTTTTT. The full variable domain, with the rest looked up from reference TRBV15 and TRBJ1-4, is DAMVIQNPRYQVTQFGKPVTLSCSQTLNHNVMYWYQQKSSQAPKLLFHYYDKDFNNEADTPDNFQSRRPNTSFCFLDIRSPGLGDTAMYLCATSSHKGIRDSNEKLFFGSGTQLSVL.

This chain joins TRBV5-1 and TRBJ1-3; D remains ambiguous. Germline assignment: CDR1 SGHRS and CDR2 YFSETQ. V lost 4 bases to trimming and J lost 0 bases, with 11 bases between them. The CDR3 extends over 15 amino acids. This CDR3 is CASSPDTDSGNTIYF. The CDR3 nucleotides read TGCGCCAGCAGCCCTGACACCGACTCTGGAAACACCATATATTTT.

The rearrangement links TRBV5-8 to TRBJ2-3; D might be TRBD2 (5 bases). With 6 bases removed from V and 4 bases from J, the gap between germline ends came to 18 bases. The V gene's germline CDR1 is SGHTS and CDR2 YDEGEE. The CDR3 spans 15 residues. CDR3 amino acids: CASTLGIPGPDTQYF. The CDR3 DNA follows: TGTGCCAGCACGCTCGGGATTCCCGGCCCAGATACGCAGTATTTT.

The rearrangement uses TRBV6-5 and TRBJ2-7; 7 positions match TRBD2. Germline V gene lookup returns CDR1 MNHEY and CDR2 SVGAGI. The CDR3 consists of 15 residues. J was trimmed by 4 bases and V by 4 bases; bases with no gene match: 10. The CDR3 bases are TGTGCCAGCAGTTCCCCCCGAGTAGCGGGTTACGAGCAGTACTTC. It encodes CASSSPRVAGYEQYF.

The chain links TRBV19 to TRBJ2-7, with 8 positions matching TRBD1. Germline CDR1 LNHDA, CDR2 SQIVND (reference sequence). V lost 5 bases to trimming and J lost 6 bases; unmatched junction nucleotides: 15. The CDR3 extends over 16 amino acids. The CDR3 DNA reads TGTGCCAGTAGTGAAAGTATCGGCAGGGGGCTTATCGAGCAGTACTTC. It encodes CASSESIGRGLIEQYF. The variable domain in full, completed from reference TRBV19 and TRBJ2-7, reads DGGITQSPKYLFRKEGQNVTLSCEQNLNHDAMYWYRQDPGQGLRLIYYSQIVNDFQKGDIAEGYSVSREKKESFPLTVTSAQKNPTAFYLCASSESIGRGLIEQYFGPGTRLTVT.

This clone was counted once. The J gene is TRBJ2-7, the V gene TRBV2; TRBD1 matches 8 bases. CDR1 is SNHLY and CDR2 is FYNNEI in the germline V gene. CDR3 length: 13 amino acids. CDR3 sequence: CTAQIPGGHEQYF. The CDR3 nucleotides read TGTACCGCCCAGATTCCAGGGGGCCACGAGCAGTACTTC.

This chain links TRBV9 with TRBJ1-1; the match to TRBD1 covers 8 bases. V was clipped by 0 bases and J by 4 bases; unmatched bases: 2. The CDR3 is made up of 14 amino acids. CDR1 and CDR2 from the germline V gene are SGDLS and YYNGEE. The CDR3 DNA follows: TGTGCCAGCAGCGTAGGACAGGGGCTCACTGAAGCTTTCTTT. Its protein product is CASSVGQGLTEAFF.

The rearrangement links TRBV28 to TRBJ1-5; D might be TRBD1 (6 bases). Per germline, CDR1 MDHEN and CDR2 SYDVKM. V lost 5 bases, J lost 3 bases, and 17 bases lay in between. This CDR3 comprises 16 residues. The CDR3 sequence: CASSTVGHFNNQPQHF. The CDR3 DNA follows: TGTGCCAGCAGTACCGTGGGACATTTTAACAATCAGCCCCAGCATTTT.

This clone has more than one count but fewer than ten. In DNA, the CDR3 is TGTGCCAGCAGCTTACAGGCCCCGGGGTCACCCCTCCACTTT. As protein: CASSLQAPGSPLHF. The V and J genes are TRBV7-2 and TRBJ1-6; D remains unclear. Trimming took 2 bases from V and 10 from J, leaving 12 bases between them. This CDR3 has 14 amino acids. Per germline, CDR1 SGHTA and CDR2 FQGNSA.